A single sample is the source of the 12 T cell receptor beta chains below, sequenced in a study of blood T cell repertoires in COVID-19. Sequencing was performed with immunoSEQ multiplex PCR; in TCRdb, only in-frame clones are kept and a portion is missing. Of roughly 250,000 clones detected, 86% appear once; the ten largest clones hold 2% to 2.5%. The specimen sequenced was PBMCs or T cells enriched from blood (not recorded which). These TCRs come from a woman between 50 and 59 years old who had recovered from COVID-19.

CDR3 DNA sequence: TGTGCCAGTAGTACAAGGTCCGGGACACCGACGTGGGCCCAGCATTTT. Translation: CASSTRSGTPTWAQHF. The chain recombines TRBV19 with TRBJ1-5; maybe TRBD1 (6 bases). This CDR3 has 16 amino acids. CDR1 is LNHDA, CDR2 SQIVND, per germline (reference sequence). Trimming cost V 4 bases and J 11 bases, with 24 bases left between them.

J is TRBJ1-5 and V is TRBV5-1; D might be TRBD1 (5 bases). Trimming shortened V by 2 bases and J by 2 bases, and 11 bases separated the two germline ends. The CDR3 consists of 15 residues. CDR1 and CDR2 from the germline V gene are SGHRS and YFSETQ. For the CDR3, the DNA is TGCGCCAGCAGCTTATTGGGAGGGGGCAATCAGCCCCAGCATTTT. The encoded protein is CASSLLGGGNQPQHF.

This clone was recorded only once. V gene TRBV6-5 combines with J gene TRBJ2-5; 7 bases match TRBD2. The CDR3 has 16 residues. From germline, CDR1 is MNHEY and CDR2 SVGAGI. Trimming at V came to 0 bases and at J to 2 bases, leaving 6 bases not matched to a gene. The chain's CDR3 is CASSYSRGLDQETQYF. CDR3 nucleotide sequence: TGTGCCAGCAGTTACTCACGCGGACTAGATCAAGAGACCCAGTACTTC.

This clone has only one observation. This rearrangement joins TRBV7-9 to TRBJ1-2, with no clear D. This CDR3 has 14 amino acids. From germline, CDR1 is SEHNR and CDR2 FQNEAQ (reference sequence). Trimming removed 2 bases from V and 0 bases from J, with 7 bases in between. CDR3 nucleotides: TGTGCCAGCAGCTTATGGGGAGCTAACTATGGCTACACCTTC. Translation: CASSLWGANYGYTF.

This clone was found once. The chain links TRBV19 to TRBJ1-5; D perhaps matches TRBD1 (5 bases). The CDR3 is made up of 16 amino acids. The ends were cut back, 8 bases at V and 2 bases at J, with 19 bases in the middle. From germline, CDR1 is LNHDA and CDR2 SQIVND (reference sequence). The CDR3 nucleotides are TGTGCCAGTGCATGGGGCCGGAGCCCGCGCAATCAGCCCCAGCATTTT. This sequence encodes CASAWGRSPRNQPQHF.

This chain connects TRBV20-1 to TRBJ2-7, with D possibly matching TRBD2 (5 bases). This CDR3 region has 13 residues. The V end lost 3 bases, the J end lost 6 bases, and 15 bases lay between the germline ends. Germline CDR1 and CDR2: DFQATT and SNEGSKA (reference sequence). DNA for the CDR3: TGCAGTGCTAGTATCCCCCTAGCCGGCGAGCAGTACTTC. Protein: CSASIPLAGEQYF.

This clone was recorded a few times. The DNA of the CDR3 is TGTGCCAGCTCACCGACGGGACAGAGTAACACTGAAGCTTTCTTT. Residues: CASSPTGQSNTEAFF. The chain joins TRBV18 to TRBJ1-1; 7 bases line up with TRBD1. This CDR3 has 15 amino acids. Germline CDR1 is KGHSH and CDR2 is LQKENI. The trim removed 3 bases at V and 2 bases at J, leaving 6 bases unmatched.

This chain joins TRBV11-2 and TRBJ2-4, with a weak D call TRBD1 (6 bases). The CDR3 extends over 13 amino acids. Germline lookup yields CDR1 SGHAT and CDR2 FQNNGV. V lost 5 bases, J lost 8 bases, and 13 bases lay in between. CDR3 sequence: CASSPPQGHIQYF. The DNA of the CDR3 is TGTGCCAGCAGCCCACCGCAGGGGCACATTCAGTACTTC. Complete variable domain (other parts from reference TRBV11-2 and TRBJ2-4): EAGVAQSPRYKIIEKRQSVAFWCNPISGHATLYWYQQILGQGPKLLIQFQNNGVVDDSQLPKDRFSAERLKGVDSTLKIQPAKLEDSAVYLCASSPPQGHIQYFGAGTRLSVL.

CDR3 nucleotide sequence: TGTGCCAGCAGCTCGACGACAGGGGGCCGGACTGAAGCTTTCTTT. Amino acid sequence: CASSSTTGGRTEAFF. The gene calls are TRBV7-8 and TRBJ1-1, with TRBD1 matching over 10 bases. The CDR3 runs 15 residues. The germline V gene encodes CDR1 SGHVS and CDR2 FQNEAQ. Trimming at V came to 4 bases and at J to 5 bases, leaving 7 bases not matched to a gene.

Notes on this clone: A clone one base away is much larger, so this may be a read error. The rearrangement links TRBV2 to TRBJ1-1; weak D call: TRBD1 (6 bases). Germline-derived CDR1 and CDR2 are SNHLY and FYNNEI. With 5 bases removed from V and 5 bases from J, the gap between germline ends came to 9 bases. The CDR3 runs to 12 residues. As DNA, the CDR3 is TGTGCCAGCAGTCAGGGGAAGACTGAAGCTTTCTTT. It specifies CASSQGKTEAFF.

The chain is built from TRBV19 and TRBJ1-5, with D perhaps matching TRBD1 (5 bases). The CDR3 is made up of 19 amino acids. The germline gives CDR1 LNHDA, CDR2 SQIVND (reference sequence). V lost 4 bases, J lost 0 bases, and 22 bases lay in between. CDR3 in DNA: TGTGCCAGTAGTACGCCTAGGGGTAACAGCGTCCCTAGCAATCAGCCCCAGCATTTT. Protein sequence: CASSTPRGNSVPSNQPQHF.

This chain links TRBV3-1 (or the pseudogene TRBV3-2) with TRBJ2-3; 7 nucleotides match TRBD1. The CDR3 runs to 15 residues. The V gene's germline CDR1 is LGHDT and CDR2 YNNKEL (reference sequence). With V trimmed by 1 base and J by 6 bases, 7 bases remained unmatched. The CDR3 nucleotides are TGTGCCAGCAGCCAAGCAACAGGGGCGGTGGATACGCAGTATTTT. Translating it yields CASSQATGAVDTQYF.